This T cell receptor beta chain came from a study of Ad26.COV2.S vaccination and SARS-CoV-2 variants. In the study overall: Recipients of Ad26.COV2.S got it intramuscularly, once or twice 56 days apart.

V lost 4 bases and J 0 bases, leaving 10 bases between the germline ends. This CDR3 region has 15 residues. Germline values: CDR1 SGHTA, CDR2 FQGTGA. Sequencing used immunoSEQ multiplex PCR; TCRdb keeps in-frame clones, though not all of them. The table shows about 400,000 clones, with about 83% occurring only once. Treatment described: 15 to 20 received Ad26.COV2.S at low or high dose, single or two shots; 5 received placebo; per-sample allocation not given. Sample collection was performed on day 63 after the first vaccine or placebo injection. The sequence was obtained from a person aged 18-65 years who received the Ad26.COV2.S COVID-19 vaccine or a placebo. This chain uses TRBV7-3 with TRBJ2-1; D not certain. The sample was peripheral blood, taken in a trial of Ad26.COV2.S vaccine versus placebo. The CDR3 loop reads CASSSSHLSYNEQFF. As DNA, the CDR3 is TGTGCCAGCAGCTCCTCCCACCTCTCCTACAATGAGCAGTTCTTC.